The rows below give T cell receptor beta chains drawn from one sample of a study of blood T cell repertoires in COVID-19. The assay was immunoSEQ multiplex PCR, and TCRdb's table has in-frame clones only and misses some. The sample contains about 230,000 clones, over 65% of which appear only once. The sample comprised peripheral blood. The receptors were sampled from a woman between 70 and 85 years old with active or convalescent COVID-19. Both conserved end residues are part of each CDR3. A D gene is named only where the DNA matches it firmly. Some rows mark clone size as missing; the rest say once, few, many or name a class of expanded clone.

NA | TRBJ2-7 | NA | TRBV3-1/TRBV3-2 | CASTPVLGRTYEQYF | TGTGCCAGCACTCCCGTCTTGGGGAGAACCTACGAGCAGTACTTC
NA | TRBJ2-1 | NA | TRBV10-1 | CASSESAVSQSDEQFF | TGCGCCAGCAGTGAGTCCGCGGTTTCCCAATCCGATGAGCAGTTCTTC
few | TRBJ1-2 | NA | TRBV5-1 | CASSLSPFYGYTF | TGCGCCAGCAGCTTGTCTCCCTTTTATGGCTACACCTTC
NA | TRBJ2-3 | NA | TRBV4-1 | CASRSLNTQYF | TGCGCCAGCAGGTCCCTTAATACGCAGTATTTT
NA | TRBJ1-5 | TRBD1 | TRBV2 | CASSGQGIGQPQHF | TGTGCCAGCAGTGGACAGGGGATAGGTCAGCCCCAGCATTTT
NA | TRBJ2-5 | TRBD2 | TRBV4-2 | CASSQDREREWETQYF | TGTGCCAGCAGCCAAGATCGGGAGCGGGAGTGGGAGACCCAGTACTTC
NA | TRBJ2-3 | TRBD2 | TRBV7-2 | CASSLGGTSGTDTQYF | TGTGCCAGCAGCTTAGGGGGGACTAGCGGCACAGATACGCAGTATTTT
NA | TRBJ1-2 | TRBD1 | TRBV3-1/TRBV3-2 | CASSLTGGGNGYTF | TGTGCCAGCAGCTTGACAGGGGGTGGAAATGGCTACACCTTC
once | TRBJ2-2 | TRBD2 | TRBV5-4 | CASSLAGTSGTNTGELFF | TGTGCCAGCAGCTTGGCCGGGACTAGCGGGACGAACACCGGGGAGCTGTTTTTT
NA | TRBJ2-5 | TRBD2 | TRBV4-2 | CASSKGLAGGEETQYF | TGTGCCAGCAGCAAGGGGCTAGCGGGAGGGGAAGAGACCCAGTACTTC
NA | TRBJ1-2 | NA | TRBV5-4 | CASSPDSNYGYTF | TGTGCCAGCAGCCCGGACAGCAACTATGGCTACACCTTC
NA | TRBJ2-5 | TRBD2 | TRBV7-3 | CASSLFGGGNQETQYF | TGTGCCAGCAGCTTATTCGGCGGGGGGAACCAAGAGACCCAGTACTTC
NA | TRBJ1-1 | TRBD1 | TRBV5-1 | CASSFDRGQAFF | TGCGCCAGCAGCTTTGACAGGGGGCAGGCTTTCTTT
once | TRBJ1-4 | NA | TRBV2 | CASSGGVDEKLFF | TGTGCCAGCAGTGGGGGGGTTGATGAAAAACTGTTTTTT
NA | TRBJ2-5 | NA | TRBV6-2/TRBV6-3 | CASSGAQSGETQYF | TGTGCCAGCAGTGGGGCACAATCGGGAGAGACCCAGTACTTC
NA | TRBJ2-5 | TRBD2 | TRBV6-2/TRBV6-3 | CASSSTAGVVETQYF | TGTGCCAGCAGTTCCACAGCGGGAGTGGTAGAGACCCAGTACTTC
NA | TRBJ1-4 | NA | TRBV18 | CASSPPMGAWELFF | TGTGCCAGCTCACCACCAATGGGCGCCTGGGAACTGTTTTTT
NA | TRBJ1-2 | TRBD1 | TRBV4-1 | CASRSNGDRDRYGYTF | TGCGCCAGCAGATCCAACGGGGACAGGGATCGGTATGGCTACACCTTC
NA | TRBJ2-1 | NA | TRBV5-1 | CASSASVPIGGNEQFF | TGCGCCAGCAGCGCCTCGGTTCCCATCGGAGGCAATGAGCAGTTCTTC
NA | TRBJ1-1 | TRBD1 | TRBV6-6 | CASSNHKQGRNTEAFF | TGTGCCAGCAGCAACCACAAACAGGGGAGGAACACTGAAGCTTTCTTT
NA | TRBJ2-2 | NA | TRBV19 | CATRGSPGQKNTGELFF | TGTGCCACCCGAGGGTCTCCGGGACAAAAGAACACCGGGGAGCTGTTTTTT
NA | TRBJ1-5 | NA | TRBV5-1 | CASSPTTNDGNQPQHF | TGCGCCAGCAGCCCAACGACAAATGATGGCAATCAGCCCCAGCATTTT
few | TRBJ1-6 | TRBD1 | TRBV30 | CAWSHRGNSPLHF | TGTGCCTGGAGTCACAGGGGTAATTCACCCCTCCACTTT